This T cell receptor (beta chain) emerged from a study of blood T cell repertoires in COVID-19. Study-level background: COVID-19 samples collected from the United States, Italy and Spain covered acute and convalescent phases. PBMCs, B-cell-depleted T cells, or T cells were the source of the cDNA or gDNA that made up the material.

Enrollment of patients from Seattle took place during active infection, with longitudinal follow-up. V was pared by 9 bases and J by 10 bases, with 20 bases of the junction left unmatched. This CDR3 comprises 15 residues. Per germline, CDR1 LNHDA and CDR2 SQIVND (reference sequence). This clone was detected only a few times. Authors' data handling: Scientists estimated how many nucleated cells there were by amplifying reference gene primers. This table comes from immunoSEQ multiplex PCR, and its TCRdb copy is limited to in-frame clones, with some not included. The DNA was the basis for D and trimming; V, J and clone size are from that table. The table includes more than 80,000 clones, around 85% detected once.

The chain uses TRBV19 and TRBJ1-1, with 7 bases identical to TRBD1. The sample comprised peripheral blood. This TCR came from an elderly woman with COVID-19, enrolled during active disease. The CDR3 is CASHQVAGTVVRAFF. CDR3 coding DNA: TGTGCCAGCCACCAGGTGGCAGGGACAGTGGTTCGAGCTTTCTTT.